The 6 T cell receptor beta chains presented below share a single source sample, sequenced in a study of cytomegalovirus exposure and HLA in healthy donors. A multiplex PCR was run with 60 Vbeta primers and 13 Jbeta primers. The data were produced by immunoSEQ multiplex PCR, yet TCRdb's version contains in-frame clones alone and is incomplete. This repertoire shows more than 100,000 clones, around 85% found once; its top ten account for about 2%. Sequenced: PBMCs. These receptors originate from a young man in good health and CMV-seronegative.

The chain recombines TRBV6-5 with TRBJ1-1; 7 nucleotides line up with TRBD1. Trimming at V came to 2 bases and at J to 10 bases, leaving 7 bases not matched to a gene. This CDR3 is built from 13 residues. CDR1 and CDR2 (germline): MNHEY, SVGAGI. CDR3 protein: CASSYTRQGVAFF. The DNA for the CDR3 is TGTGCCAGCAGTTACACAAGACAGGGCGTAGCTTTCTTT.

The V gene is TRBV7-6, the J gene TRBJ1-4, with TRBD1 as a possible D gene (5 bases). V lost 1 base and J lost 8, with 17 bases in between. CDR3 length: 16 residues. Germline V gene sequence: CDR1 SGHVS, CDR2 FNYEAQ. The CDR3 DNA reads as TGTGCCAGCAGCTTAGATTCGGGCAGGGAAGGGGAAAAACTGTTTTTT. The encoded protein is CASSLDSGREGEKLFF. The full variable domain, rest sourced from reference TRBV7-6 and TRBJ1-4, is GAGVSQSPRYKVTKRGQDVALRCDPISGHVSLYWYRQALGQGPEFLTYFNYEAQQDKSGLPNDRFSAERPEGSISTLTIQRTEQRDSAMYRCASSLDSGREGEKLFFGSGTQLSVL.

The CDR3 nucleotides are TGTGCCACCAGCAGAGTTGATAGCACTGAAGCTTTCTTT. As protein: CATSRVDSTEAFF. The chain couples TRBV15 to TRBJ1-1; D unresolved. The ends were cut back, 1 base at V and 4 bases at J, with 7 bases in the middle. This CDR3 spans 13 amino acids. CDR1 is LNHNV, CDR2 YYDKDF, per germline (reference sequence).

V gene TRBV5-8 combines with J gene TRBJ1-5; a weak D match, TRBD1 (6 bases). This CDR3 has 16 residues. V lost 4 bases and J lost 4, with 18 bases in between. Germline CDR1 reads SGHTS; CDR2 reads YDEGEE. For the CDR3, the DNA is TGTGCCAGCAGCCCACAGGGATTGGGGAAAAATCAGCCCCAGCATTTT. It translates to CASSPQGLGKNQPQHF.

This chain joins TRBV5-1 and TRBJ2-5; TRBD1 aligns across 7 bases. Germline V gene data show CDR1 as SGHRS and CDR2 as YFSETQ. This CDR3 has 13 amino acids. The V and J ends lost 4 bases and 7 bases, in that order; junction bases with no gene match: 7. The CDR3 sequence is CASSPGTVGTQYF. CDR3 nucleotide sequence: TGCGCCAGCAGCCCAGGGACAGTAGGGACCCAGTACTTC.

Notes on this clone: The sample holds other DNA sequences that translate to the same CDR3. J is TRBJ2-7 and V is TRBV6-5; 7 bases are a match to TRBD2. CDR3 length: 14 residues. The germline gives CDR1 MNHEY, CDR2 SVGAGI. V shed 2 bases, J shed 2 bases, and the junction held 3 bases outside the gene matches. For the CDR3, the DNA is TGTGCCAGCAGTTACGCGGGGGTGACCTACGAGCAGTACTTC. Protein sequence: CASSYAGVTYEQYF.